These 20 T cell receptor beta chains share one sample of origin, sequenced in a study of cytomegalovirus exposure and HLA in healthy donors. 60 Vbeta and 13 Jbeta primers were used in PCR. Sequenced by immunoSEQ multiplex PCR; TCRdb stores in-frame clones only, minus some. The data show roughly 240,000 clones, 78% seen once. Sequences were obtained from PBMCs. All receptors derive from a boy between 10 and 17 years old in good health and CMV-seronegative.

The chain carries TRBV4-1 and TRBJ1-2; D gene unclear. Germline V gene sequence: CDR1 MGHRA, CDR2 YSYEKL. The length of the CDR3 is 16 residues. V lost 0 bases and J 5 bases, leaving 16 bases between the germline ends. The CDR3 loop reads CASSQEKGTAGYGYTF. The CDR3 DNA is TGCGCCAGCAGCCAAGAGAAGGGAACGGCGGGGTATGGCTACACCTTC.

J is TRBJ2-1 and V is TRBV21-1; the table gives TRBD2 as D, unverified against the DNA. TRBV21-1 is tagged as a pseudogene. CDR3 length: 12 amino acids. CDR3 in DNA: TGTGCCAGCAGCAGCACTTACAATGAGCAGTTCTTC. Its translation is CASSSTYNEQFF.

CDR3 sequence (DNA): TGTGCCAGCAGTCTAGGGGGAAGGAACACTGAAGCTTTCTTT. Its protein is CASSLGGRNTEAFF. The chain combines TRBV2 with TRBJ1-1; tentative D call: TRBD1 (6 bases). Germline V gene lookup returns CDR1 SNHLY and CDR2 FYNNEI. This CDR3 has 14 amino acids. V was trimmed by 5 bases and J by 1 base, leaving 11 bases between them.

The chain is built from TRBV5-1 and TRBJ2-1; TRBD2 matches 12 bases. The germline V gene encodes CDR1 SGHRS and CDR2 YFSETQ. The J segment lost 5 bases and the V segment lost 1 base, leaving 4 bases of the junction unmatched. The CDR3 consists of 16 residues. This CDR3 is CASSLLSSGGDNEQFF. The CDR3 DNA follows: TGCGCCAGCAGCTTGTTGTCTAGCGGGGGGGACAATGAGCAGTTCTTC.

The V and J genes are TRBV30 and TRBJ2-1; no clear D gene. Germline-derived CDR1 and CDR2 are GTSNPN and SVGIG (reference sequence). Trimming removed 7 bases from V and 7 bases from J, with 11 bases in between. The length of the CDR3 is 11 residues. CDR3 in amino acids: CASLWRNEQFF. DNA for the CDR3: TGTGCCTCCCTGTGGCGGAATGAGCAGTTCTTC.

This rearrangement joins TRBV4-1 to TRBJ2-3, with D perhaps TRBD1 (6 bases). Germline V gene lookup returns CDR1 MGHRA and CDR2 YSYEKL. The CDR3 has 17 residues. V gave up 1 base and J gave up 6 bases, with 20 bases separating them. The CDR3 nucleotides read TGCGCCAGCAGCCAAGGGGTCCTTAGGGGACATGAGGATACGCAGTATTTT. It yields the protein CASSQGVLRGHEDTQYF.

DNA for the CDR3: TGTGCCAGTAGCCCTAGGGGACAGGGGTCTCCCAATCAGCCCCAGCATTTT. This translates into CASSPRGQGSPNQPQHF. This chain uses TRBV19 with TRBJ1-5; 10 nucleotides match TRBD1. The CDR3 is 17 amino acids. Unmatched junction bases numbered 11, after V lost 6 bases and J lost 3 bases. Germline values: CDR1 LNHDA, CDR2 SQIVND (reference sequence).

The CDR3 protein is CAWDTGGSYEQYF. The CDR3 DNA is TGTGCCTGGGACACAGGGGGCTCCTACGAGCAGTACTTC. This rearrangement joins TRBV30 to TRBJ2-7; 8 bases are shared with TRBD1. J lost 0 bases, V lost 5 bases, and 3 bases had no gene match. There are 13 residues in the CDR3. Germline CDR1 is GTSNPN and CDR2 is SVGIG (reference sequence).

Only one count was recorded for this clone. J is TRBJ2-7 and V is TRBV10-3, with a tentative D call TRBD2 (6 bases). Germline lookup yields CDR1 ENHRY and CDR2 SYGVKD. V was shortened by 9 bases and J by 4 bases, with 16 bases between the two germline ends. The CDR3 runs to 13 residues. The CDR3, as DNA: TGTGCCATTACCCCCGGAAGCGGGTACGAGCAGTACTTC. Protein sequence: CAITPGSGYEQYF.

In its sample, this clone was seen once. The chain links TRBV30 to TRBJ2-2; 7 bases align to TRBD1. The CDR3 is made up of 15 amino acids. CDR1 is GTSNPN, CDR2 SVGIG, per germline (reference sequence). V was clipped by 0 bases and J by 4 bases; unmatched bases: 5. The CDR3 is CAWSVLSGGTGELFF. The CDR3, as DNA: TGTGCCTGGAGTGTACTCTCAGGGGGCACCGGGGAGCTGTTTTTT.

The chain recombines TRBV30 with TRBJ1-2; D might be TRBD1 (5 bases). Trimming removed 6 bases from V and 7 bases from J, with 6 bases in between. CDR1 is GTSNPN and CDR2 is SVGIG in the germline V gene (reference sequence). This CDR3 comprises 9 residues. The CDR3 coding sequence is TGTGCCTGCGACAGTGGCTACACCTTC. This encodes CACDSGYTF.

The chain recombines TRBV5-1 with TRBJ2-1, with 13 bases lining up with TRBD2. The CDR3 length is 16 residues. The germline V gene encodes CDR1 SGHRS and CDR2 YFSETQ. The V gene end was trimmed by 4 bases and the J gene end by 7 bases; junction bases not matched to a gene: 8. In DNA, the CDR3 is TGCGCCAGCAGCCCGAGACTAGCGGGAGGAGAGAATGAGCAGTTCTTC. It translates to CASSPRLAGGENEQFF.

J is TRBJ2-3 and V is TRBV19; 9 bases are shared with TRBD2. Germline lookup yields CDR1 LNHDA and CDR2 SQIVND (reference sequence). J was trimmed by 2 bases and V by 7 bases; bases with no gene match: 7. This CDR3 contains 15 residues. The chain's CDR3 is CASNLAGTLTDTQYF. In nucleotides, the CDR3 is TGTGCCAGTAACCTAGCGGGGACTCTCACAGATACGCAGTATTTT. Combining the CDR3 with reference TRBV19 and TRBJ2-3 gives the whole variable domain DGGITQSPKYLFRKEGQNVTLSCEQNLNHDAMYWYRQDPGQGLRLIYYSQIVNDFQKGDIAEGYSVSREKKESFPLTVTSAQKNPTAFYLCASNLAGTLTDTQYFGPGTRLTVL.

The sample holds a few counts of this clone. J is TRBJ2-3 and V is TRBV2, with D possibly TRBD2 on 6 matching bases. V lost 8 bases to trimming and J lost 0 bases, with 12 bases between them. The germline gives CDR1 SNHLY, CDR2 FYNNEI. The CDR3 extends over 14 amino acids. CDR3 nucleotides: TGTGCCAGCGGAGGGACGGTGAGCACAGATACGCAGTATTTT. Its protein is CASGGTVSTDTQYF.

There are a few counts of this clone. The chain recombines TRBV5-4 with TRBJ2-7, with 8 bases matching TRBD2. CDR1 is SGHNT, CDR2 YYREEE, per germline (reference sequence). V dropped 4 bases and J dropped 3; count of bases not matched to a gene: 12. The CDR3 covers 16 residues. The CDR3 sequence is CASSGGFREGRYEQYF. In nucleotides, the CDR3 is TGTGCCAGCAGCGGGGGGTTCCGGGAGGGCCGCTACGAGCAGTACTTC.

The chain is built from TRBV18 and TRBJ2-6, with D unresolved. CDR3 length equals 17 residues. Germline V lookup: CDR1 KGHSH, CDR2 LQKENI. V was pared by 4 bases and J by 0 bases, with 13 bases between. Here the CDR3 DNA reads TGTGCCAGCTCACACGGAGATGTGACCTCTGGGGCCAACGTCCTGACTTTC. Amino acid sequence: CASSHGDVTSGANVLTF.

The CDR3 loop is CASSGPGTGWNYEQYF. CDR3 sequence (DNA): TGTGCCAGCAGTGGACCCGGGACAGGCTGGAACTACGAGCAGTACTTC. The chain recombines TRBV6-1 with TRBJ2-7; 8 bases fit TRBD1. Germline assignment: CDR1 MNHNS and CDR2 SASEGT. The CDR3 sequence is 16 residues long. J gave up 3 bases and V 4 bases, and 11 bases lay outside the gene matches.

The J gene is TRBJ2-1, the V gene TRBV7-3, with D possibly being TRBD2 (5 bases). The CDR3 sequence is 13 residues long. In germline, CDR1 is SGHTA, CDR2 FQGTGA. Trimming pared 8 bases from V and 8 bases from J, leaving 16 bases between. This CDR3 is CASRAGSGDEQFF. CDR3 DNA: TGTGCCAGCCGCGCAGGCAGCGGCGATGAGCAGTTCTTC.

The CDR3 sequence is CASSSNQGIYGYTF. CDR3 nucleotide sequence: TGTGCCAGCAGCTCAAATCAGGGGATCTATGGCTACACCTTC. V usage is TRBV7-9 and J usage is TRBJ1-2; D possibly corresponds to TRBD1 (6 bases). This CDR3 contains 14 residues. V was trimmed by 4 bases and J by 4 bases, leaving 13 bases between them. From germline, CDR1 is SEHNR and CDR2 FQNEAQ (reference sequence).

The genes are TRBV30 and TRBJ2-1; 9 bases agree with TRBD2. This CDR3 spans 13 amino acids. Germline trimming cut 5 bases from V and 9 bases from J; bases unmatched to any gene: 8. Per germline, CDR1 GTSNPN and CDR2 SVGIG (reference sequence). The CDR3 coding sequence is TGTGCCTGGTGTTTATTAGCGGGAGTTGAGCAGTTCTTC. Its translation: CAWCLLAGVEQFF.